The rows below give T cell receptor beta chains drawn from one sample of a study of OX40 agonist ivuxolimab in advanced cancers. TCRdb's copy holds only in-frame clones and misses some; the assay was immunoSEQ multiplex PCR. The table has approximately 58,000 clones, around 84% seen once. Source: CD4+ or CD8+ T cells sorted from blood, taken in a trial of the OX40 agonist ivuxolimab. Receptor source: an adult with an advanced solid tumor such as melanoma, head and neck, liver or kidney cancer. Both conserved end residues are part of each CDR3. D genes are given only for firm matches. Rows may omit the clone size; those that give it use once, few, many or a size class.

clone_size,v_call,j_call,d_call,cdr3_nt,cdr3_aa
-,TRBV28,TRBJ2-1,-,TGTGCCAGCAGTTTACCCAGGGTCCACGGGCTCTACAATGAGCAGTTCTTC,CASSLPRVHGLYNEQFF
few,TRBV11-3,TRBJ2-7,-,TGTGCCAGCAGCTTAGAGCCCTCGCCGGCGTACGAGCAGTACTTC,CASSLEPSPAYEQYF
medium-sized,TRBV5-4,TRBJ1-2,-,TGTGCCAGCAGCCTGGTCCCAGGGCAGGGCTACACCTTC,CASSLVPGQGYTF
-,TRBV6-5,TRBJ1-2,TRBD1,TGTGCCAGCAGGAACAGACAGGGAGATGGCTACACCTTC,CASRNRQGDGYTF
-,TRBV6-1,TRBJ1-4,-,TGTGCCAGCAGTGATGTTGCTGAAAAACTGTTTTTT,CASSDVAEKLFF
-,TRBV2,TRBJ1-2,-,TGTGCCAGCACGGGGGCAGCCTATGGCTACACCTTC,CASTGAAYGYTF
-,TRBV5-4,TRBJ2-1,TRBD2,TGTGCCAGCAGAGCTACTAGCGGGACCTACAATGAGCAGTTCTTC,CASRATSGTYNEQFF
-,TRBV2,TRBJ1-3,-,TGTGCCAGCAGTGAACTCGTCCAGTCCGCGGGAAACACCATATATTTT,CASSELVQSAGNTIYF
-,TRBV11-2,TRBJ2-7,-,TGTGCCAGCAGCTTAGTTTCGGGGGTCGAGCAGTACTTC,CASSLVSGVEQYF
-,TRBV7-8,TRBJ2-2,-,TGTGCCAGCAGCCTATCAGGGGACCCGAACACCGGGGAGCTGTTTTTT,CASSLSGDPNTGELFF
once,TRBV30,TRBJ2-7,TRBD1,TGTGCCAGTAGTTCTAGACAGGGCTACGAGCAGTACTTC,CASSSRQGYEQYF
-,TRBV30,TRBJ2-1,-,TGTGCCTGGAGTGAGGGGGGGAGCGGAGAGCAGTTCTTC,CAWSEGGSGEQFF
medium-sized,TRBV11-2,TRBJ2-3,TRBD2,TGTGCCAGCAGCTTAGTCCCTAGCGGGAGCACAGATACGCAGTATTTT,CASSLVPSGSTDTQYF
once,TRBV28,TRBJ2-6,TRBD2,TGTGCCAGCAACTCTATAAGCGGGGGACCTGGGGCCAACGTCCTGACTTTC,CASNSISGGPGANVLTF
few,TRBV6-7,TRBJ2-1,-,TGTGCCAGCAGTTACTCTTGGGCGCCAACCCGCTACAATGAGCAGTTCTTC,CASSYSWAPTRYNEQFF
-,TRBV6-1,TRBJ1-2,-,TGTGCCAGCAGTGAATCCCCCGCCCCATACACCTTC,CASSESPAPYTF
-,TRBV6-6,TRBJ1-1,TRBD1,TGTGCCAGCAGCAAGGGACAGGGCCTATCCGAAGCTTTCTTT,CASSKGQGLSEAFF
-,TRBV11-2,TRBJ2-1,TRBD1,TGTGCCAGCAGCTTTAGGCGACAGGGCTACAATGAGCAGTTCTTC,CASSFRRQGYNEQFF
once,TRBV30,TRBJ2-1,-,TGTGCCTGGAGGGATAACAATGAGCAGTTCTTC,CAWRDNNEQFF
-,TRBV2,TRBJ1-5,-,TGTGCCAGCAGTTATACGGGGGGCCTACAGCCCCAGCATTTT,CASSYTGGLQPQHF
-,TRBV2,TRBJ1-5,-,TGTGCCAGCAGGCCCCGCAGGGGACCCAATCAGCCCCAGCATTTT,CASRPRRGPNQPQHF
-,TRBV28,TRBJ2-7,-,TGTGCCAGCAGTGTCCTCAGCGCGGGTACCTACGAGCAGTACTTC,CASSVLSAGTYEQYF
-,TRBV7-9,TRBJ1-1,-,TGTGCCAGCAGCTTCAAACAGGGGAACACTGAAGCTTTCTTT,CASSFKQGNTEAFF
-,TRBV19,TRBJ2-7,-,TGTGCCAGTAAGGTGGCTTTGGGAACCTACGAGCAGTACTTC,CASKVALGTYEQYF
few,TRBV19,TRBJ1-5,-,TGTGCCAGTAGTACGGGGGCCTCCGGCGTTCTGGGGACAACCTTCAATCAGCCCCAGCATTTT,CASSTGASGVLGTTFNQPQHF
-,TRBV5-5,TRBJ2-6,-,TGTGCCAGCAGCCTACGCGAACAGAGAAGCTCTGGGGCCAACGTCCTGACTTTC,CASSLREQRSSGANVLTF
-,TRBV7-2,TRBJ2-5,-,TGTGCCAGCAGGATTTGGGGTGAAGAGACCCAGTACTTC,CASRIWGEETQYF
-,TRBV7-3,TRBJ2-1,-,TGTGCCAGCAGCCCCCTCGGTCTGCCGGGAAATGAGCAGTTCTTC,CASSPLGLPGNEQFF
-,TRBV27,TRBJ2-5,-,TGTGCCAGCAGTCCCCTCTTCAAAGCGGGTGGACAAGAGACCCAGTACTTC,CASSPLFKAGGQETQYF
-,TRBV6-6,TRBJ2-1,-,TGTGCCAGCACCAGCACGGGACTCCAAGACAATGAGCAGTTCTTC,CASTSTGLQDNEQFF
-,TRBV5-5,TRBJ2-7,TRBD2,TGTGCCAGCAGGCTAGCGGGGACGCCTCCGTACTTC,CASRLAGTPPYF
-,TRBV2,TRBJ1-1,-,TGTGCCAGCAGTGAAGCGCAGAGTTGGGGGAAGAACACTGAAGCTTTCTTT,CASSEAQSWGKNTEAFF
-,TRBV6-5,TRBJ2-7,-,TGTGCCAGCAGTTACTCAGGCGAGCAGTACTTC,CASSYSGEQYF
-,TRBV27,TRBJ2-1,TRBD2,TGTGCCAGCAGTCCGTCGAGAAGCGGGGGGGGCTACAATGAGCAGTTCTTC,CASSPSRSGGGYNEQFF